This is a list of T cell receptor beta chains from one sample in a study of shared clonotypes between healthy human individuals. Libraries were prepared by immunoSEQ multiplex PCR; TCRdb keeps only in-frame clonotypes and omits some of them. There are 950,000 to 1,200,000 clones in the sample; approximately 80% occur only once, and roughly 0.9% lies in the top ten. Sequences were obtained from memory CD4+ T cells from PBMCs. All receptors come from a man aged 18 to 35 in good health. Some clones in this sample may be carry-over from other donors' samples. CDR3s include the opening cysteine and the closing phenylalanine or tryptophan. The order of the fields is D gene, J gene, V gene, clone size, CDR3 DNA, CDR3 protein. D genes are given only for firm matches. Only some rows state a clone size, as once, few, many or a class for expanded clones.

NA | TRBJ2-7 | TRBV27 | NA | TGTGCCAGCAGTTTAGGTGGGGGAACCTACGAGCAGTACTTC | CASSLGGGTYEQYF
TRBD1 | TRBJ1-1 | TRBV28 | many | TGTGCCAGCAGCCTAACCAGGGGGGGGACTGAAGCTTTCTTT | CASSLTRGGTEAFF
NA | TRBJ2-7 | TRBV5-4 | NA | TGTGCCAGCAGCTTGACGGGATCGTTAGAGCAGTACTTC | CASSLTGSLEQYF
NA | TRBJ1-1 | TRBV18 | NA | TGTGCCAGCTCACCAGTAAGTCTACGGAGAGAGAACACTGAAGCTTTCTTT | CASSPVSLRRENTEAFF
TRBD2 | TRBJ2-3 | TRBV2 | few | TGTGCCAGCAGTGAAGCGGGAGGGCCATGGGATACGCAGTATTTT | CASSEAGGPWDTQYF
NA | TRBJ2-2 | TRBV5-1 | NA | TGCGCCAGCAGTCAAGACTATTCCACCGGGGAGCTGTTTTTT | CASSQDYSTGELFF
NA | TRBJ2-1 | TRBV5-1 | NA | TGCGCCAGCAGCTTGGGGACATACTTCTACAATGAGCAGTTCTTC | CASSLGTYFYNEQFF
TRBD1 | TRBJ1-2 | TRBV28 | NA | TGTGCCAGCAGCTCGCCGGGACAGGTGACTCCCTATGGCTACACCTTC | CASSSPGQVTPYGYTF
NA | TRBJ2-7 | TRBV5-4 | NA | TGTGCCAGCAGCTTGGGGGGAGCAGGGACGTCCTACGAGCAGTACTTC | CASSLGGAGTSYEQYF
TRBD1 | TRBJ2-7 | TRBV9 | NA | TGTGCCAGCAGCGTTGGGACAGCGAGCTACGAGCAGTACTTC | CASSVGTASYEQYF
NA | TRBJ2-1 | TRBV18 | NA | TGTGCCAGCTCACCCAGCGACGGCTCCTACAATGAGCAGTTCTTC | CASSPSDGSYNEQFF
TRBD1 | TRBJ2-7 | TRBV5-6 | NA | TGTGCCAGCAGCCCGTGGGACAGGGTAACCTACGAGCAGTACTTC | CASSPWDRVTYEQYF
NA | TRBJ2-1 | TRBV7-2 | NA | TGTGCCAGCAGCTCCGTGGAGGAGCAGTTCTTC | CASSSVEEQFF
NA | TRBJ1-5 | TRBV7-9 | NA | TGTGCCAGCAGCTTAGCGGGGGACAATCAGCCCCAGCATTTT | CASSLAGDNQPQHF
TRBD2 | TRBJ2-1 | TRBV19 | once | TGTGCCAGTCGCCGGGGGGGGGCGAGCTCCTACAATGAGCAGTTCTTC | CASRRGGASSYNEQFF
TRBD2 | TRBJ2-5 | TRBV7-3 | NA | TGTGCCAGCAGCTTAATAGGGACTAGCGGGAGAGAGACCCAGTACTTC | CASSLIGTSGRETQYF
NA | TRBJ1-5 | TRBV19 | NA | TGTGCCAGTAGTCTTATATCGGGGGCGCGCAATCAGCCCCAGCATTTT | CASSLISGARNQPQHF
TRBD2 | TRBJ2-5 | TRBV7-9 | NA | TGTGCCAGCAGCTGGGGGGGGCAAGAGACCCAGTACTTC | CASSWGGQETQYF
NA | TRBJ2-7 | TRBV6-4 | NA | TGTGCCAGTAGGGTCCGGACTCCCCCCTACGAGCAGTACTTC | CASRVRTPPYEQYF
TRBD1 | TRBJ2-1 | TRBV10-3 | many | TGTGCCACGAGGACAGGGGGCGTTAACAATGAGCAGTTCTTC | CATRTGGVNNEQFF
TRBD2 | TRBJ2-7 | TRBV2 | NA | TGTGCCAGCAGTGGGGGCGGGGGTCTCTACGAGCAGTACTTC | CASSGGGGLYEQYF
NA | TRBJ1-1 | TRBV5-6 | NA | TGTGCCAGCAGCTCAACCCTCGGTGTCAGTGTAGGAACTGAAGCTTTCTTT | CASSSTLGVSVGTEAFF
TRBD2 | TRBJ2-5 | TRBV19 | NA | TGTGCCAGTAGTATACCCCAGGCGGGAGGCCTCCAAGAGACCCAGTACTTC | CASSIPQAGGLQETQYF
NA | TRBJ1-5 | TRBV30 | NA | TGTGCCTGGAGTGTGTCACAGAATCAGCCCCAGCATTTT | CAWSVSQNQPQHF
NA | TRBJ1-5 | TRBV18 | NA | TGTGCCAGCTCACCCGATAGGGGGACGGGCGGTCAGCCCCAGCATTTT | CASSPDRGTGGQPQHF
TRBD1 | TRBJ2-7 | TRBV7-2 | NA | TGTGCCAGCATGCCGAGGGACAGGGAGCGCGAGCAGTACTTC | CASMPRDREREQYF
TRBD2 | TRBJ2-3 | TRBV18 | NA | TGTGCCAGCTCACCACGGGAGGGCGGCACAGATACGCAGTATTTT | CASSPREGGTDTQYF
TRBD2 | TRBJ2-1 | TRBV7-3 | NA | TGTGCCAGCAGCTTAACGAAGGGGCTAGCGGGACTCAATGAGCAGTTCTTC | CASSLTKGLAGLNEQFF
TRBD1 | TRBJ2-1 | TRBV7-2 | NA | TGTGCCAGCAGCATCGACAGGGGAAACTACAATGAGCAGTTCTTC | CASSIDRGNYNEQFF
TRBD2 | TRBJ2-7 | TRBV7-2 | few | TGTGCCAGCAGCTCCGGACTAGCGGGGGAGCAGTACTTC | CASSSGLAGEQYF
NA | TRBJ2-7 | TRBV27 | NA | TGTGCCAGCGCACACAGGGGAGGATCCTACGAGCAGTACTTC | CASAHRGGSYEQYF
NA | TRBJ2-5 | TRBV14 | NA | TGTGCCAGCAGCCAGTCAGTGAACAGGGTAGGGGAGACCCAGTACTTC | CASSQSVNRVGETQYF
TRBD2 | TRBJ2-7 | TRBV30 | NA | TGTGCCTGGAGTGGGCTAGCGGGGGCCTACGAGCAGTACTTC | CAWSGLAGAYEQYF
NA | TRBJ2-1 | TRBV12-5 | NA | TGTGCTAGTGGTTTGGGCCAGGGACGTGATGGGAATGAGCAGTTCTTC | CASGLGQGRDGNEQFF
NA | TRBJ1-2 | TRBV7-6 | NA | TGTGCCAGCAGCCGGGACATAGCTAACTATGGCTACACCTTC | CASSRDIANYGYTF
NA | TRBJ2-2 | TRBV7-9 | few | TGTGCCAGCAGCACGACGGCGACAGGCCCTAACACCGGGGAGCTGTTTTTT | CASSTTATGPNTGELFF
NA | TRBJ2-7 | TRBV11-3 | once | TGTGCCAGCAGCTTAGGGGCAGGGGACTCCTACGAGCAGTACTTC | CASSLGAGDSYEQYF
NA | TRBJ1-5 | TRBV27 | NA | TGTGCCAGCAGTTTTCTGGCGGGGAGCAATCAGCCCCAGCATTTT | CASSFLAGSNQPQHF
TRBD2 | TRBJ2-7 | TRBV28 | NA | TGTGCCAGCAGTTTCCTAGCGGGAGGGAACAACGAGCAGTACTTC | CASSFLAGGNNEQYF
TRBD1 | TRBJ2-7 | TRBV28 | NA | TGTGCCAGCACCCCGGGACAGGGATCTGTCGAGCAGTACTTC | CASTPGQGSVEQYF
NA | TRBJ2-1 | TRBV6-5 | NA | TGTGCCAGCAGTTACTCGAGATTAGATGAGCAGTTCTTC | CASSYSRLDEQFF
NA | TRBJ2-2 | TRBV11-3 | NA | TGTGCCAGCAGCTCCGTGGGGGAGCTGTTTTTT | CASSSVGELFF
NA | TRBJ2-3 | TRBV5-4 | NA | TGTGCCAGCAGCTTATTTGAAGCAGATACGCAGTATTTT | CASSLFEADTQYF
NA | TRBJ1-1 | TRBV28 | many | TGTGCCAGCAGTTTGTACGTAGCGGGGGCGGTCACTGAAGCTTTCTTT | CASSLYVAGAVTEAFF
NA | TRBJ1-1 | TRBV6-6 | few | TGTGCCAGCAGTTACCCCACAGGGTTAGGGATCGGAGCTTTCTTT | CASSYPTGLGIGAFF
TRBD2 | TRBJ2-7 | TRBV28 | NA | TGTGCCAGCAGTTTACCCGGACTAGCGGGAGGGAGTGGCGAGCAGTACTTC | CASSLPGLAGGSGEQYF
NA | TRBJ2-7 | TRBV4-2 | NA | TGTGCCAGCAGCCAAGAGGTAGGGCCCGAGCAGTACTTC | CASSQEVGPEQYF
TRBD2 | TRBJ2-5 | TRBV5-4 | NA | TGTGCCAGCAGCAAAGGGACTAGCGGGAGCCAAGAGACCCAGTACTTC | CASSKGTSGSQETQYF
NA | TRBJ2-7 | TRBV28 | NA | TGTGCCAGCAGTCCACAACCAGGGAAGGGCGGAGGGGATGGATACGAGCAGTACTTC | CASSPQPGKGGGDGYEQYF
NA | TRBJ2-7 | TRBV7-2 | once | TGTGCCAGCAGCCCCCGGACCCTTTACGAGCAGTACTTC | CASSPRTLYEQYF
NA | TRBJ1-3 | TRBV7-8 | few | TGTGCCAGCAGCGCAGCTGGAAACACCATATATTTT | CASSAAGNTIYF
NA | TRBJ2-1 | TRBV4-3 | NA | TGCGCCAGCAGCCCGGCTGGCAGCGGCCACAATGAGCAGTTCTTC | CASSPAGSGHNEQFF